These 30 T cell receptor beta chains originate from one sample sequenced in a study of blood T cell repertoires in COVID-19. TCRdb's copy holds only in-frame clones and misses some; the assay was immunoSEQ multiplex PCR. This table has 400,000 to 450,000 clones, approximately 90% appearing once. Specimen: peripheral blood. The origin of the receptors is a woman in her forties or fifties with COVID-19, enrolled during active disease.

The chain joins TRBV5-4 to TRBJ2-3, with TRBD2 identical over 7 bases. Germline V CDR1 and CDR2: SGHNT, YYREEE (reference sequence). V lost 4 bases, J lost 2 bases, and 7 bases stayed unmatched. The CDR3 has 15 residues. DNA for the CDR3: TGTGCCAGCAGCGCGACCGGGGGGAACACAGATACGCAGTATTTT. This encodes CASSATGGNTDTQYF.

This chain joins TRBV5-6 and TRBJ1-1; D might be TRBD1 (5 bases). Germline V gene data show CDR1 as SGHDT and CDR2 as YYEEEE. Between the trimmed V and J ends, which lost 1 base and 2 bases, there was a span of 9 bases. The CDR3 is 14 residues long. The CDR3 is CASSLRRENTEAFF. The CDR3, as DNA: TGTGCCAGCAGCTTGCGCAGGGAAAACACTGAAGCTTTCTTT.

This clone was recorded once. The CDR3 DNA is TGTGCCAGTAGTATTTCCAGCGGGGGGATAAATACGCAGTATTTT. Its protein is CASSISSGGINTQYF. The V gene is TRBV19, the J gene TRBJ2-3; 9 bases align to TRBD2. CDR3 size: 15 residues. Germline loops: CDR1 LNHDA, CDR2 SQIVND (reference sequence). V lost 3 bases to trimming and J lost 7 bases; unmatched junction nucleotides: 8.

The chain carries TRBV12-3 or TRBV12-4 and TRBJ1-6; perhaps TRBD1 as D (5 bases). The CDR3 runs to 13 residues. Trimming removed 10 bases from V and 5 bases from J, with 12 bases in between. CDR3 DNA: TGTGCCACCCGCAGGGTGGATAATTCACCCCTCCACTTT. Its protein product is CATRRVDNSPLHF.

The rearrangement uses TRBV7-6 and TRBJ2-3, with TRBD1 matching 8 bases. Looked up from germline, CDR1 is SGHVS and CDR2 is FNYEAQ. V lost 1 base, J lost 1 base, and 4 bases stayed unmatched. The CDR3 is made up of 16 amino acids. The DNA for the CDR3 is TGTGCCAGCAGCTTAGGGGTGGACAGGGGCACAGATACGCAGTATTTT. Translating it yields CASSLGVDRGTDTQYF.

The chain employs TRBV6-2 or TRBV6-3 and TRBJ2-1, with D hard to call. CDR1 and CDR2 (germline): MNHEY, SVGEGT. Trimming stripped 2 bases from V and 6 bases from J, with 8 bases between. The CDR3 runs to 13 residues. The chain's CDR3 is CASSYVRLNEQFF. The CDR3 DNA sequence: TGTGCCAGCAGTTACGTCCGACTCAATGAGCAGTTCTTC.

This clone was counted a single time. This chain uses TRBV10-3 with TRBJ1-2, with D perhaps matching TRBD1 (6 bases). V gave up 2 bases and J gave up 7 bases, with 11 bases separating them. The CDR3 covers 13 residues. In germline, CDR1 is ENHRY, CDR2 SYGVKD. The CDR3 DNA reads as TGTGCCATCAGTGAGCAGGCAGGGGCTGGCTACACCTTC. This codes for CAISEQAGAGYTF.

The chain employs TRBV23-1 and TRBJ2-5; D is possibly TRBD1 (5 bases). TRBV23-1 is sorted into the ORF group, with uncertain function. The V end lost 0 bases, the J end lost 4 bases, and 27 bases lay between the germline ends. This CDR3 has 20 amino acids. CDR3 protein: CASSQSKWGKRTSLGETQYF. The CDR3 DNA follows: TGCGCCAGCAGTCAATCGAAGTGGGGCAAACGGACATCATTGGGAGAGACCCAGTACTTC.

This clone occurred a few times. The chain uses TRBV6-5 and TRBJ1-2; D gene uncertain. The V end lost 8 bases, the J end lost 6 bases, and 19 bases lay between the germline ends. CDR3 length equals 14 residues. Per germline, CDR1 MNHEY and CDR2 SVGAGI. The CDR3: CASLRTDPAHGYTF. CDR3 in DNA: TGTGCCAGCCTCCGAACAGACCCGGCGCATGGCTACACCTTC.

This clone was seen only once. The chain carries TRBV5-4 and TRBJ1-1, with TRBD1 identical over 7 bases. V trimming: 0 bases; J trimming: 3 bases; junction bases outside the gene matches: 5. Germline V gene data show CDR1 as SGHNT and CDR2 as YYREEE (reference sequence). The CDR3 extends over 15 amino acids. The CDR3, as DNA: TGTGCCAGCAGCTTGGCAGGGGGACGGTACACTGAAGCTTTCTTT. It translates to CASSLAGGRYTEAFF. Complete variable domain (other parts from reference TRBV5-4 and TRBJ1-1): ETGVTQSPTHLIKTRGQQVTLRCSSQSGHNTVSWYQQALGQGPQFIFQYYREEENGRGNFPPRFSGLQFPNYSSELNVNALELDDSALYLCASSLAGGRYTEAFFGQGTRLTVV.

The gene calls are TRBV28 and TRBJ2-5; 7 nucleotides match TRBD2. The trim removed 2 bases at V and 2 bases at J, leaving 5 bases unmatched. The CDR3 sequence is 15 residues long. Germline loops: CDR1 MDHEN, CDR2 SYDVKM. The CDR3 loop reads CASSLGGSGQETQYF. Here the CDR3 DNA reads TGTGCCAGCAGTTTAGGTGGTAGCGGGCAAGAGACCCAGTACTTC.

The chain has TRBV28 and TRBJ1-6; 10 nucleotides agree with TRBD1. Per the germline V gene, CDR1 is MDHEN and CDR2 is SYDVKM. CDR3 length: 14 residues. The V and J ends lost 6 bases and 7 bases, in that order; junction bases with no gene match: 3. The CDR3 bases are TGTGCCAGCAGCCGGGACAGGGGAAATTCACCCCTCCACTTT. It specifies CASSRDRGNSPLHF.

This chain connects TRBV7-2 to TRBJ2-1, with a possible D match to TRBD2 (7 bases). From germline, CDR1 is SGHTA and CDR2 FQGNSA. This CDR3 spans 15 amino acids. Trimming stripped 1 base from V and 9 bases from J, with 16 bases between. CDR3 amino acids: CASSLVGRGGVEQFF. Here the CDR3 DNA reads TGTGCCAGCAGCTTAGTAGGAAGGGGGGGGGTTGAGCAGTTCTTC.

The rearrangement links TRBV7-9 to TRBJ1-2; D is ambiguous. Deletions cut 4 bases from V and 3 bases from J, with 9 bases between. Germline CDR1 is SEHNR and CDR2 is FQNEAQ (reference sequence). CDR3 length: 13 amino acids. The CDR3 coding sequence is TGTGCCAGCAGCTCTCTCCTTGACTATGGCTACACCTTC. Amino acid sequence: CASSSLLDYGYTF.

In DNA, the CDR3 is TGTGCCAGCAGCTTAGGGATGGAGGGGTATAGCAATCAGCCCCAGCATTTT. This translates into CASSLGMEGYSNQPQHF. The chain carries TRBV7-9 and TRBJ1-5; D might be TRBD1 (5 bases). V gave up 1 base and J gave up 0 bases, with 13 bases separating them. The CDR3 has 17 amino acids. From germline, CDR1 is SEHNR and CDR2 FQNEAQ (reference sequence).

The chain links TRBV5-5 to TRBJ2-2, with 7 nucleotides matching TRBD1. Germline CDR1 and CDR2: SGHKS and YYEKEE (reference sequence). CDR3 length: 13 residues. J was trimmed by 6 bases and V by 4 bases; bases with no gene match: 3. CDR3 protein: CASSTRGPGELFF. The CDR3 DNA is TGTGCCAGCAGCACTAGGGGGCCCGGGGAGCTGTTTTTT. Together with reference TRBV5-5 and TRBJ2-2, the CDR3 gives the full variable domain: DAGVTQSPTHLIKTRGQQVTLRCSPISGHKSVSWYQQVLGQGPQFIFQYYEKEERGRGNFPDRFSARQFPNYSSELNVNALLLGDSALYLCASSTRGPGELFFGEGSRLTVL.

The chain employs TRBV5-4 and TRBJ1-5, with a tentative D call TRBD1 (5 bases). V was cut by 4 bases and J by 2 bases, with 25 bases left in between. Germline assignment: CDR1 SGHNT and CDR2 YYREEE (reference sequence). There are 19 residues in the CDR3. In DNA form, the CDR3 reads TGTGCCAGCAGCCTGCTATGGGGCAGGGAGGAGAGGCGCAATCAGCCCCAGCATTTT. The encoded protein is CASSLLWGREERRNQPQHF.

CDR3 DNA: TGTGCCAGTGGAGAAGGCACCGGGGAGCTGTTTTTT. It codes for CASGEGTGELFF. V gene TRBV9 combines with J gene TRBJ2-2; D ambiguous. The V and J ends lost 8 bases and 4 bases respectively, with 9 bases between them. Germline V gene lookup returns CDR1 SGDLS and CDR2 YYNGEE. The CDR3 sequence is 12 residues long.

The gene calls are TRBV10-3 and TRBJ2-4; TRBD2 might be the D (6 bases). Between the trimmed V and J ends, which lost 8 bases and 3 bases, there was a span of 14 bases. CDR3 size: 14 residues. Germline CDR1 reads ENHRY; CDR2 reads SYGVKD. The CDR3 sequence: CAIASAGGKNIQYF. The CDR3 bases are TGTGCCATCGCCTCGGCCGGGGGCAAAAACATTCAGTACTTC.

As regards this clone: This specimen includes other DNA sequences encoding the same CDR3. The rearrangement links TRBV6-5 to TRBJ1-1; D is possibly TRBD1 (6 bases). This CDR3 is 15 amino acids long. Germline V gives CDR1 MNHEY, CDR2 SVGAGI. V shed 2 bases and J shed 1 base, with 11 bases lying between them. CDR3 DNA: TGTGCCAGCAGTTACGGGGGCACCGCGAACACTGAAGCTTTCTTT. It is translated as CASSYGGTANTEAFF.

V usage is TRBV5-5 and J usage is TRBJ1-1; 9 bases are a match to TRBD1. The CDR3 length is 17 residues. In germline, CDR1 is SGHKS, CDR2 YYEKEE (reference sequence). V gave up 5 bases and J gave up 1 base; unmatched junction bases: 12. CDR3 protein: CASRPRATGGRNTEAFF. Written as DNA, the CDR3 is TGTGCCAGCAGACCACGAGCGACAGGGGGGAGGAACACTGAAGCTTTCTTT.

J is TRBJ1-2 and V is TRBV7-9; 8 bases are shared with TRBD1. Germline V gene data show CDR1 as SEHNR and CDR2 as FQNEAQ (reference sequence). The CDR3 spans 13 residues. The V gene end was trimmed by 4 bases and the J gene end by 8 bases; junction bases not matched to a gene: 6. The chain's CDR3 is CASSSQGARGYTF. CDR3 nucleotide sequence: TGTGCCAGCAGCTCCCAGGGGGCGCGGGGCTACACCTTC.

This clone came up once. The chain links TRBV14 to TRBJ2-7; D is unresolved. The CDR3 consists of 13 residues. From germline, CDR1 is SGHDN and CDR2 FVKESK. Trimming pared 1 base from V and 6 bases from J, leaving 10 bases between. CDR3 amino acids: CASSQGLSSEQYF. Here the CDR3 DNA reads TGTGCCAGCAGCCAAGGCCTATCATCCGAGCAGTACTTC.

The chain couples TRBV6-5 to TRBJ2-3, with 7 bases aligning to TRBD1. The CDR3 is made up of 14 amino acids. The germline gives CDR1 MNHEY, CDR2 SVGAGI. V dropped 10 bases and J dropped 5; count of bases not matched to a gene: 12. In nucleotides, the CDR3 is TGTGCCATCGGGGCTAGGGGGCTTGGAGATACGCAGTATTTT. Translated, it gives CAIGARGLGDTQYF.

This chain uses TRBV10-3 with TRBJ2-7; 8 nucleotides agree with TRBD1. Germline CDR1 is ENHRY and CDR2 is SYGVKD. The CDR3 sequence is 15 residues long. V shed 2 bases, J shed 3 bases, and the junction held 6 bases outside the gene matches. The DNA of the CDR3 is TGTGCCATCAGTGAGAGAACAGGGGGATACTACGAGCAGTACTTC. This codes for CAISERTGGYYEQYF.

The gene calls are TRBV9 and TRBJ1-2; 7 nucleotides match TRBD1. CDR3 length: 14 residues. Losses at the gene ends were 0 bases for V and 5 bases for J; bases not matched to a gene: 4. Germline assignment: CDR1 SGDLS and CDR2 YYNGEE. CDR3: CASSVEQGWYGYTF. The CDR3 DNA reads TGTGCCAGCAGCGTAGAACAGGGGTGGTATGGCTACACCTTC.

This sequence joins TRBV5-1 and TRBJ1-1; D is ambiguous. From germline, CDR1 is SGHRS and CDR2 YFSETQ. This CDR3 is 16 amino acids long. Trimming stripped 4 bases from V and 4 bases from J, with 20 bases between. CDR3 sequence: CASSRIFEGRVTEAFF. Written as DNA, the CDR3 is TGCGCCAGCAGCCGGATTTTTGAAGGGAGGGTCACTGAAGCTTTCTTT.

V usage is TRBV5-4 and J usage is TRBJ2-3, with TRBD2 matching 10 bases. Germline CDR1 SGHNT, CDR2 YYREEE (reference sequence). V dropped 5 bases and J dropped 7; count of bases not matched to a gene: 7. CDR3 length: 14 amino acids. In nucleotides, the CDR3 is TGTGCCAGCAGTAATAGCGGGGGGACTAATACGCAGTATTTT. It encodes CASSNSGGTNTQYF.

The chain combines TRBV5-5 with TRBJ2-7; D perhaps matches TRBD1 (6 bases). This CDR3 comprises 16 residues. The germline gives CDR1 SGHKS, CDR2 YYEKEE (reference sequence). Trimming shortened V by 10 bases and J by 2 bases, and 25 bases separated the two germline ends. This CDR3 reads CAQLRIPLQGPYEQYF. CDR3 coding DNA: TGTGCCCAGCTCCGGATTCCCCTACAGGGACCCTACGAGCAGTACTTC.

The V gene is TRBV10-1, the J gene TRBJ2-2; 11 bases agree with TRBD2. The CDR3 consists of 16 residues. After removal of 3 bases from V and 6 bases from J, the junction contained 6 bases not matched to a gene. Germline CDR1 WNHNN, CDR2 SYGVQD (reference sequence). CDR3 coding DNA: TGCGCCAGCAGTGATAGCGGGGGGGCCGATTCCGGGGAGCTGTTTTTT. Its translation: CASSDSGGADSGELFF.